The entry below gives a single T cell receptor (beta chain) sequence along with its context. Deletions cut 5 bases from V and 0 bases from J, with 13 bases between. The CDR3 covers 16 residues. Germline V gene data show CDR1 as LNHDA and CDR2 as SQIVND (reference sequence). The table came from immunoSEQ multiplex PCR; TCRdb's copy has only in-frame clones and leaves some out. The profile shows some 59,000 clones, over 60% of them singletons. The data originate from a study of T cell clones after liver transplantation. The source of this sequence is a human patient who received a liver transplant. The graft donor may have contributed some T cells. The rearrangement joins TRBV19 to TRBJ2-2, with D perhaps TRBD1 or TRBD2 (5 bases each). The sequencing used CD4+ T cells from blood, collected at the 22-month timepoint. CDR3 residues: CASSYARGTNTGELFF. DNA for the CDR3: TGTGCCAGTAGTTATGCCCGGGGCACGAACACCGGGGAGCTGTTTTTT.